This T cell receptor beta chain was sequenced during a study of shared clonotypes between healthy human individuals. Libraries were prepared by immunoSEQ multiplex PCR; TCRdb keeps only in-frame clonotypes and omits some of them. The table shows millions of clones, with 90% to 95% occurring only once. Concerning this clone: One junction end does not reproduce the germline sequence, and a read error may be involved.

There are 15 residues in the CDR3. Germline V gene data show CDR1 as SGHNT and CDR2 as YYREEE (reference sequence). The specimen was naive CD4+ T cells sorted from blood. Subset reported: CD45RA+ positively selected. J is TRBJ2-3 and V is TRBV5-4; 9 nucleotides match TRBD2. The sequence was obtained from a man aged 18 to 35 in good health. The CDR3 DNA follows: TGTGCCAGCTCCGTCACCGGGACTAGCAAAGATACGCAGTATTTT. This translates into CASSVTGTSKDTQYF.